These 23 T cell receptor beta chains originate from one sample sequenced in a study of cytomegalovirus exposure and HLA in healthy donors. The PCR contained 60 Vbeta and 13 Jbeta primers. The repertoire was sequenced with immunoSEQ multiplex PCR; TCRdb's copy has only in-frame clones and lacks some. The sample yields some 140,000 clones, about 74% seen once. The sample was PBMCs. The receptor source for this set is a young man in good health and CMV-seronegative.

The V call is TRBV23-1, the J call TRBJ2-1, with TRBD2 matching 7 bases. TRBV23-1 is classed as an ORF, of uncertain function. The CDR3 covers 15 residues. V shed 1 base, J shed 3 bases, and the junction held 3 bases outside the gene matches. As DNA, the CDR3 is TGCGCCAGCAGTCAATGCCGGGGGGACTACAATGAGCAGTTCTTC. It encodes CASSQCRGDYNEQFF.

This clone has only a few counts. This chain links TRBV7-8 with TRBJ1-5; D is unclear. The CDR3 has 15 residues. Trimming took off 5 bases at V and 2 bases at J, with 13 bases between the two ends. The germline V gene encodes CDR1 SGHVS and CDR2 FQNEAQ. CDR3 bases: TGTGCCAGCAGCCCCGGAGCAGAAGGCAATCAGCCCCAGCATTTT. Amino acids: CASSPGAEGNQPQHF.

The chain combines TRBV6-6 with TRBJ2-3; TRBD1 aligns across 7 bases. V lost 5 bases and J lost 0; bases outside the gene matches: 5. Germline-derived CDR1 and CDR2 are MNHNY and SVGAGI (reference sequence). The CDR3 sequence is 15 residues long. The DNA of the CDR3 is TGTGCCAGCAGTGGCCGGGACAGTAGCACAGATACGCAGTATTTT. Amino acid sequence: CASSGRDSSTDTQYF.

This chain connects TRBV20-1 to TRBJ1-1; D remains ambiguous. CDR1 is DFQATT, CDR2 SNEGSKA, per germline (reference sequence). V was clipped by 4 bases and J by 6 bases, with 9 bases between them. The CDR3 runs to 11 residues. Here the CDR3 DNA reads TGCAGTGCTACGCGGTGGGCTGAAGCTTTCTTT. It is translated as CSATRWAEAFF.

The chain couples TRBV28 to TRBJ1-2; D is uncertain. The CDR3 has 16 residues. The germline V and J ends were trimmed by 4 bases and 8 bases, with 23 bases remaining between them. The germline V gene encodes CDR1 MDHEN and CDR2 SYDVKM. The CDR3: CASSSGKDPAIWGYTF. The CDR3 DNA reads as TGTGCCAGCAGTTCCGGGAAAGACCCAGCTATTTGGGGCTACACCTTC.

The DNA of the CDR3 is TGTGCCAGCAGCTGGACAAATGGGCTCAATCAGCCCCAGCATTTT. As protein: CASSWTNGLNQPQHF. V and J are TRBV7-8 and TRBJ1-5, with D possibly matching TRBD1 (5 bases). This CDR3 has 15 residues. In germline, CDR1 is SGHVS, CDR2 FQNEAQ. Trimming left V 4 bases short and J 3 bases short, with 13 bases between.

This chain uses TRBV9 with TRBJ2-3, with D possibly TRBD2 on 6 matching bases. Trimming took 0 bases from V and 6 from J, leaving 20 bases between them. Germline V lookup: CDR1 SGDLS, CDR2 YYNGEE. The CDR3 runs 17 residues. The CDR3 loop is CASSVGGGAYTEDTQYF. The CDR3 nucleotides read TGTGCCAGCAGCGTAGGAGGCGGGGCCTATACGGAGGATACGCAGTATTTT.

This chain uses TRBV5-4 with TRBJ2-1, with a weak D call TRBD1 (6 bases). V lost 4 bases, J lost 9 bases, and 17 bases lay in between. The germline V gene has CDR1 SGHNT and CDR2 YYREEE (reference sequence). This CDR3 region has 14 residues. DNA for the CDR3: TGTGCCAGCAGCCCTACGGCAGGGGTTATTGAGCAGTTCTTC. Translating gives CASSPTAGVIEQFF.

V is TRBV30 and J is TRBJ2-5; D gene ambiguous. The J call could be wrong; TRBJ2-4 is a better fit for the DNA end. The CDR3 totals 15 residues. In germline, CDR1 is GTSNPN, CDR2 SVGIG (reference sequence). For the CDR3, the DNA is TGTGCCTGGAGTGTGCGGATACTAGCCAAAAACATTCAGTACTTC. Amino acids: CAWSVRILAKNIQYF.

This rearrangement joins TRBV4-1 to TRBJ1-2; 9 bases are shared with TRBD1. Germline trimming cut 4 bases from V and 4 bases from J; bases unmatched to any gene: 7. CDR3 length equals 15 residues. CDR1 MGHRA and CDR2 YSYEKL come from the germline V gene. The CDR3 region is CASSLTGGGTYGYTF. The CDR3, as DNA: TGCGCCAGCAGCCTGACAGGGGGGGGAACCTATGGCTACACCTTC.

The chain is built from TRBV27 and TRBJ2-1, with 9 nucleotides matching TRBD2. The V and J ends lost 6 bases and 3 bases, in that order; junction bases with no gene match: 9. The CDR3 totals 16 residues. Germline values: CDR1 MNHEY, CDR2 SMNVEV (reference sequence). The chain's CDR3 is CASSLRAGGSYNEQFF. The CDR3 DNA follows: TGTGCCAGCAGCCTACGGGCGGGAGGGAGCTACAATGAGCAGTTCTTC.

This chain links TRBV2 with TRBJ1-2; 11 bases are shared with TRBD1. In germline, CDR1 is SNHLY, CDR2 FYNNEI. The J segment lost 6 bases and the V segment lost 2 bases, leaving 2 bases of the junction unmatched. The CDR3 covers 14 residues. The CDR3 protein is CASSEPGQGDGYTF. The CDR3 nucleotides are TGTGCCAGCAGTGAACCGGGACAGGGGGATGGCTACACCTTC.

The chain uses TRBV7-9 and TRBJ1-5, with unresolved D. Germline V gene lookup returns CDR1 SEHNR and CDR2 FQNEAQ (reference sequence). The CDR3 totals 13 residues. V gave up 5 bases and J gave up 7 bases, with 12 bases separating them. CDR3 sequence reads: CASSGEALQPQHF. The CDR3 DNA follows: TGTGCCAGCAGCGGAGAAGCTCTCCAGCCCCAGCATTTT.

This chain uses TRBV27 with TRBJ1-2; D may be TRBD1 (5 bases). The CDR3 is 13 residues long. Germline V gene sequence: CDR1 MNHEY, CDR2 SMNVEV (reference sequence). V gave up 1 base and J gave up 7 bases, with 10 bases separating them. CDR3 in amino acids: CASSLWGEGGYTF. Written as DNA, the CDR3 is TGTGCCAGCAGTTTATGGGGGGAAGGTGGCTACACCTTC.

The chain combines TRBV28 with TRBJ1-4, with TRBD1 matching over 7 bases. The CDR3 length is 18 residues. The V gene end was trimmed by 6 bases and the J gene end by 0 bases; junction bases not matched to a gene: 13. The germline gives CDR1 MDHEN, CDR2 SYDVKM. This CDR3 is CASRRGTGQYATNEKLFF. The DNA of the CDR3 is TGTGCCAGCAGAAGAGGAACGGGACAGTATGCAACTAATGAAAAACTGTTTTTT.

The J gene is TRBJ2-7, the V gene TRBV29-1; D perhaps matches TRBD1 (5 bases). CDR3 length equals 13 residues. The germline CDR1 and CDR2 sequences are SQVTM and ANQGSEA. CDR3 coding DNA: TGCAGTGTTCAAGGCCAGGGTATGAACGAGCAGTACTTC. This codes for CSVQGQGMNEQYF.

This clone has just one count. The chain has TRBV4-1 and TRBJ2-4; TRBD2 matches at 14 bases. The CDR3 totals 19 residues. V shed 0 bases and J 6 bases; nucleotides not matched to a gene: 10. In germline, CDR1 is MGHRA, CDR2 YSYEKL. Here the CDR3 reads CASSQEGTSGSWGRNIQYF. CDR3 DNA sequence: TGCGCCAGCAGCCAAGAAGGGACTAGCGGGAGCTGGGGTAGAAACATTCAGTACTTC.

This clone was seen a handful of times. This sequence joins TRBV6-5 and TRBJ1-1; no clear D. The CDR3 is made up of 13 amino acids. V was clipped by 3 bases and J by 3 bases, with 8 bases between them. Germline V gene sequence: CDR1 MNHEY, CDR2 SVGAGI. Here the CDR3 reads CASSYWSDTEAFF. CDR3 nucleotides: TGTGCCAGCAGTTATTGGTCGGACACTGAAGCTTTCTTT.

The V gene is TRBV29-1, the J gene TRBJ2-7; maybe TRBD2 (6 bases). CDR1 SQVTM and CDR2 ANQGSEA come from the germline V gene. The CDR3 is 12 residues long. The V end was cut by 7 bases, the J end by 6 bases, with 16 bases between. Here the CDR3 reads CSAHMWGGEQYF. The CDR3 DNA reads TGCAGCGCCCATATGTGGGGAGGCGAGCAGTACTTC.

This sequence joins TRBV28 and TRBJ2-7; 12 bases are shared with TRBD2. The CDR3 totals 15 residues. The germline CDR1 and CDR2 sequences are MDHEN and SYDVKM. V shed 3 bases, J shed 4 bases, and the junction held 4 bases outside the gene matches. The CDR3: CASSLGTSGPYEQYF. The CDR3 DNA reads TGTGCCAGCAGTTTGGGGACTAGCGGGCCTTACGAGCAGTACTTC.

The chain combines TRBV28 with TRBJ2-7; TRBD1 matches 10 bases. CDR1 and CDR2 from the germline V gene are MDHEN and SYDVKM. The CDR3 contains 14 residues. J was trimmed by 5 bases and V by 6 bases; bases with no gene match: 7. The CDR3 here is CASSTRQGAHEQYF. CDR3 DNA: TGTGCCAGCAGCACCCGACAGGGGGCGCACGAGCAGTACTTC.

The chain couples TRBV10-1 to TRBJ2-7; TRBD1 might be the D (6 bases). The CDR3 spans 14 residues. Germline CDR1 reads WNHNN; CDR2 reads SYGVQD (reference sequence). V was pared by 8 bases and J by 0 bases, with 14 bases between. This CDR3 reads CASPRGTHSYEQYF. The DNA of the CDR3 is TGCGCCAGCCCGAGGGGGACGCACTCCTACGAGCAGTACTTC.

Comment on this clone: At one of its ends the junction is not consistent with the germline gene, which may arise from a read error. This CDR3 is CASSRTGTSVTGELFF. The CDR3 coding sequence is TGTGCTAGCAGCCGCACCGGGACTAGCGTAACCGGGGAGCTGTTTTTT. V usage is TRBV7-7 and J usage is TRBJ2-2; 10 positions agree with TRBD2. The CDR3 consists of 16 residues. The germline CDR1 and CDR2 sequences are SSHAT and FNYEAQ (reference sequence).